This entry lists 9 T cell receptor beta chains sequenced from one sample in a study of T cells in Graves' hyperthyroidism and ophthalmopathy. There were TCR beta CDR3 regions amplified from RNA transcripts. When the TCR CDR3 underwent first-round RT-PCR, the HTBI primer set was used. Each CDR3 protein is one row after TCRdb ran MiXCR on the multiplex PCR reads. The profile shows nearly 600,000 distinct CDR3 sequences, 11% to 15% of them singletons. The sample consisted of blood. The receptors shown here come from a young woman with Graves' ophthalmopathy.

Many counts were recorded for this clonotype. The V and J genes are TRBV6-2 or TRBV6-3 and TRBJ2-1; 13 nucleotides line up with TRBD2. Germline assignment: CDR1 MNHEY and CDR2 SVGEGT. The length of the CDR3 is 16 residues. The J segment lost 9 bases and the V segment lost 7 bases, leaving 12 bases of the junction unmatched. The CDR3 DNA reads as TGTGCCAGCACCAAACCTCGGACTAGCGGGAGTGGTGAGCAGTTCTTC. Protein: CASTKPRTSGSGEQFF.

This clonotype has more than one count but fewer than ten. The gene calls are TRBV3-1 and TRBJ2-2; no firm D call. Germline-derived CDR1 and CDR2 are LGHDT and YNNKEL (reference sequence). The CDR3 sequence is 17 residues long. Trimming cost V 0 bases and J 2 bases, with 13 bases left between them. This CDR3 is CASSQDRRQRNTGELFF. DNA of the CDR3: TGTGCCAGCAGCCAAGATAGACGGCAGCGAAACACCGGGGAGCTGTTTTTT. The whole variable domain, remainder taken from reference TRBV3-1 and TRBJ2-2, is DTAVSQTPKYLVTQMGNDKSIKCEQNLGHDTMYWYKQDSKKFLKIMFSYNNKELIINETVPNRFSPKSPDKAHLNLHINSLELGDSAVYFCASSQDRRQRNTGELFFGEGSRLTVL.

The chain carries TRBV30 and TRBJ1-2, with unresolved D. The CDR3 runs to 14 residues. The V end was cut by 2 bases, the J end by 6 bases, with 16 bases between. Germline assignment: CDR1 GTSNPN and CDR2 SVGIG (reference sequence). The CDR3 DNA follows: TGTGCCTGGAGTAGCCCGCCGAACAAAAATGGCTACACCTTC. Its translation: CAWSSPPNKNGYTF.

This clonotype occurred many times. The chain employs TRBV7-9 and TRBJ2-7, with D maybe TRBD1 (5 bases). V gave up 1 base and J gave up 9 bases, with 10 bases separating them. This CDR3 is built from 12 residues. Germline loops: CDR1 SEHNR, CDR2 FQNEAQ (reference sequence). The DNA of the CDR3 is TGTGCCAGCAGCTTAGTGTCAACAGGGCAGTACTTC. Amino acids: CASSLVSTGQYF.

The rearrangement uses TRBV4-2 and TRBJ2-3; 13 bases agree with TRBD2. V shed 3 bases and J 5 bases; nucleotides not matched to a gene: 8. Germline V gene data show CDR1 as LGHNA and CDR2 as YNFKEQ. This CDR3 spans 17 amino acids. CDR3 in DNA: TGTGCCAGCAGCCAGGTGACTAGCGGGAGGCCAAAAGATACGCAGTATTTT. Encoded protein: CASSQVTSGRPKDTQYF.

The rearrangement links TRBV6-1 to TRBJ2-7, with D maybe TRBD2 (6 bases). V lost 6 bases, J lost 3 bases, and 15 bases lay in between. Germline V lookup: CDR1 MNHNS, CDR2 SASEGT. There are 14 residues in the CDR3. The CDR3 DNA reads as TGTGCCAGCAGGGAGGGCGGAGTGGTCTACGAGCAGTACTTC. Its protein product is CASREGGVVYEQYF.

There are a few counts of this clonotype. Relative to the germline gene, one junction end is altered; a read error may explain this. The gene calls are TRBV5-6 and TRBJ1-1; 7 bases are shared with TRBD1. The germline CDR1 and CDR2 sequences are SGHDT and YYEEEE. The CDR3 covers 16 residues. The chain's CDR3 is CASSLRWEGANTEASF. DNA of the CDR3: TGTGCCAGCAGCCTTAGGTGGGAGGGGGCCAACACTGAAGCTTCCTTT.

Many counts were recorded for this clonotype. The chain employs TRBV28 and TRBJ2-7, with D unresolved. The V gene's germline CDR1 is MDHEN and CDR2 SYDVKM. This CDR3 has 14 residues. Trimming stripped 6 bases from V and 2 bases from J, with 14 bases between. Written as DNA, the CDR3 is TGTGCCAGCAGCCCCCCTGGACCCCCCTACGAGCAGTACTTC. Protein: CASSPPGPPYEQYF.

The chain is built from TRBV25-1 and TRBJ2-7; tentative D call: TRBD2 (6 bases). In germline, CDR1 is MGHDK, CDR2 SYGVNS. The CDR3 is 13 residues long. Trimming took 3 bases from V and 5 from J, leaving 11 bases between them. The CDR3 loop reads CASSERGSNEQYF. In DNA form, the CDR3 reads TGTGCCAGCAGTGAGCGGGGTTCGAACGAGCAGTACTTC.